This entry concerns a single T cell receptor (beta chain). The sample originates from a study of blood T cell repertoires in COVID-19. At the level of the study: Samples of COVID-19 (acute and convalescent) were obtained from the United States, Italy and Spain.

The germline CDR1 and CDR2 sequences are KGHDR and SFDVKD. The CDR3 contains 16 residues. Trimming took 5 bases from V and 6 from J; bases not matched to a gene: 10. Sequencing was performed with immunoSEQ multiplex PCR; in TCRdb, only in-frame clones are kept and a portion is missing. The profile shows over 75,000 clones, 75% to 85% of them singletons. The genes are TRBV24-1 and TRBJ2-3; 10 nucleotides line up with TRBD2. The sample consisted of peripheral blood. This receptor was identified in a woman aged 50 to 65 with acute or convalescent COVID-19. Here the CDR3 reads CATSGSAGGLWDTQYF. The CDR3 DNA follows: TGTGCCACCAGTGGGTCAGCGGGAGGGCTGTGGGATACGCAGTATTTT.